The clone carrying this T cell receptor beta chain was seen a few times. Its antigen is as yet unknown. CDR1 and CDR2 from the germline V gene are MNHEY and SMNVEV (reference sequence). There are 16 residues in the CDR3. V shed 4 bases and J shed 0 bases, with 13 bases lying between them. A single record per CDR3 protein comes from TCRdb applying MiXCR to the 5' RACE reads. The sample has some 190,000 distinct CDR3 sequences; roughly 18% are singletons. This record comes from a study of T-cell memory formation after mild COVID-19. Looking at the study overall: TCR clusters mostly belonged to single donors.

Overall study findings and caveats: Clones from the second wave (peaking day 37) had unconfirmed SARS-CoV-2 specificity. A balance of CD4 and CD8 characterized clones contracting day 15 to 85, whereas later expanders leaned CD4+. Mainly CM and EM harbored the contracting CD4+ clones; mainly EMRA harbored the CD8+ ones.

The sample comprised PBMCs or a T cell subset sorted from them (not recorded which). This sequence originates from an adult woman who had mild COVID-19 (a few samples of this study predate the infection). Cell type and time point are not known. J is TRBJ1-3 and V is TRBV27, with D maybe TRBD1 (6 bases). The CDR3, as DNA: TGTGCCAGCAGTTCTAAGACAGGCCTCTCTGGAAACACCATATATTTT. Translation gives CASSSKTGLSGNTIYF.